This T cell receptor beta chain was recovered during a study of cytomegalovirus exposure and HLA in healthy donors (dated by TCRdb to the late 2010s). Describing the broader study: An earlier analysis of 587 of the donors reported around 280 Gb of sequence data and 95 million to 130 million unique TCR beta sequences obtained from around 170 million T cells. Around 300 gigabases of sequencing data and tens of millions of unique TCR sequences were included in an early release covering several hundred HLA-typed donors. Of the roughly 400 genotyped donors, about 80% fell in the genetic ancestry cluster associated with self-reported Caucasian donors. The aim of the study was to test whether cataloging public T cell receptors could identify signatures of past pathogen exposure. The study profiled the T cell repertoires of fewer than 850 subjects by immunosequencing and related them to cytomegalovirus serostatus. A separate validation cohort of over 95 different subjects was used in addition to the approximately 640-subject first cohort. High-throughput TCR immunosequencing, statistical association of individual TCRs with disease status, and machine learning were combined to predict cytomegalovirus infection status. To study patterns of TCR occurrence, a later analysis re-analyzed previously published TCR beta repertoires from 700 or so donors and added high-resolution HLA genotyping. The later analysis used no new phenotypic data to find candidate immune exposures, relying instead on TCR beta sequences and their occurrence across donors. An earlier analysis of fewer than 750 of the donors used high-throughput TCR beta sequencing to judge whether each TCR beta V gene segment behaved as functional or pseudogenic. Donor age, sex, ethnicity and CMV serostatus were compiled together with the repertoire data. In a later genetic analysis, genome-wide SNP genotypes for about 65% of the roughly 670 donors were used, and that subset was treated as a discovery cohort. All discovery cohort repertoires had been generated using a single sequencing platform. Class I and class II HLA loci were covered by the typing at four-digit resolution. Typing coverage varied by locus: roughly 620-640 donors for A, B, C, DRB1 and DQB1; roughly 510 for DQA1; over 600 for DPA1; roughly 470 for DPB1. Four or five DR-DQ haplotypes were handled as single units for association and clustering because linkage in the cohort was strong. Across about 380 genotyped donors of the cohort, an average of approximately 200,000 unique TCR beta nucleotide sequences per donor were sequenced, and 15% to 20% of those sequences were non-productive.

The CDR3, from cysteine to phenylalanine, totals 15 residues. Only the CDR3 region is kept as DNA, spanning 45 bases read in frame from base 1. In the germline V gene, CDR1 corresponds to LGHNA and CDR2 to YNFKEQ. Trimming at the junction amounts to 0 bases on V and 4 bases on J, and the germline ends lie 12 bases apart. Concerning this clone: Its antigen has not been determined. Base-call qualities are not available, and no considerably larger clone is one nucleotide away.

The cohort comprised under 700 healthy bone marrow donors. At the time of sampling, all cohort members were nominally healthy, though unrecorded immune exposures were likely present. The donor was CMV seronegative and belonged to the group of 380 or so seronegative cohort members. Every donor gave a peripheral blood sample, and the peripheral blood mononuclear cells from that sample were used for TCR beta sequencing. The Qiagen DNeasy Blood Extraction Kit was used to extract genomic DNA from the blood cell samples. The library came from the immunoSEQ multiplex PCR assay. For the multiplex PCR, a mixture combining 60 forward primers for TCR Vbeta segments and 13 reverse primers for TCR Jbeta segments was used. The CDR3 region of rearranged TCR beta genes was amplified from genomic DNA with a multiplex PCR assay. On the Illumina HiSeq System, the amplified TCR beta libraries were sequenced as 87-base-pair reads. Per the source publication's procedure: A later analysis counted about 76 million unique TCR beta chains across the approximately 700 repertoires, and roughly 10 million of these chains were shared by at least two donors. Raw reads were error-corrected and collapsed into unique sequences by a nearest-neighbor algorithm in which closely related sequences were merged to remove PCR and sequencing errors. V, D and J gene segments were assigned by aligning CDR3 sequences to IMGT reference sequences. Each retained sequence needed at least a six-nucleotide match to both a V gene segment and a J gene segment. Rearrangements were called productive when the CDR3 lacked stop codons and stayed in frame with V and J; all others were non-productive. Following IMGT convention, CDR3 was defined as the stretch from the second conserved V-encoded cysteine to the conserved J-encoded phenylalanine. In an earlier analysis of around 570 of the donors, sequences lacking an unambiguous match to a single V gene segment were excluded. In an earlier analysis of several hundred of the donors, V segments were called functional above 56.7% productive rearrangements and were called segregating when the between-donor standard deviation exceeded 5%. A statistical classification framework was built for diagnosing cytomegalovirus status from the catalog of TCR beta chain sequences. A later analysis assigned V and J genes by comparing TCR nucleotide sequences with IMGT/GENE-DB human TR gene sequences. Using the TCRdist pipeline, a later analysis assigned CDR3 sequences along with most-parsimonious VDJ recombination scenarios. In a later analysis, each TCR beta chain was defined by its CDR3 amino acid sequence together with its V-gene family, and reads lacking a unique V-gene family were excluded. A later analysis removed 450 to 600 highly shared, low-generation-probability nucleotide sequences to deal with suspected cross-contamination and a sequencing artifact. A later analysis calculated a clonal expansion index for each public chain from normalized within-repertoire ranks of inferred template counts. In a later analysis, generation probabilities were computed using a VDJ recombination model fitted to out-of-frame rearrangements, and the results were checked against IGoR. A later analysis scored TCR-TCR, TCR-HLA and TCR-CMV co-occurrence with hypergeometric tests, applying a repertoire-size bias correction to TCR pairs. To estimate false discovery rates, a later analysis permuted the HLA or CMV assignments 20 times. In a later analysis, co-occurring TCRs were grouped using DBSCAN, and TCRdist sequence similarity was added for clustering within HLA-allele-positive subsets. For co-occurrence clustering, repertoires with fewer than 30,000 or more than 120,000 public chains were excluded, along with a handful of repertoires with anomalous nucleotide sharing. In its TCRdb copy, this immuneACCESS table keeps in-frame sequences only and misses some clones. Where compared with another copy, unresolved V genes explain less than half of these, and the others have no known cause. The DNA was the basis for D and trimming; V, J and clone size are from that table. This sample gives about 150,000 clones in total; 60% to 85% of them show up just once. The ten largest clones capture over 3% of the sample.

Results the study describes overall, beyond this receptor: A later analysis found that most CMV-associated TCR beta chains appeared HLA-restricted, with HLA associations seemingly driven largely by CMV exposure. In a later analysis, HLA-associated TCR beta chains were found to be more clonally expanded and to have lower generation probabilities than equally common non-associated chains. At a false discovery rate of 0.05, a later analysis linked about 17,000 TCR beta sequences to specific HLA alleles. A later analysis found that TCR association rates varied across HLA loci, with DRB1 alleles showing the most associated TCRs and HLA-C alleles the fewest. In a later analysis, several top co-occurrence clusters were reported to appear linked to parvovirus B19, influenza, CMV and Epstein-Barr virus. Strong co-occurrence of HLA alleles, especially DR and DQ, made assigning TCR associations to individual alleles difficult. The presence/absence analyses assumed that sequencing depth was roughly uniform across donors, and that assumption may not be true. A group of highly shared sequence variants was considered likely to be a technical artifact of the sequencing pipeline. The authors suggested that the approach could potentially be extended to other disease states and immunological phenotypes. V-gene and J-gene trimming of TCR beta chains was associated with a missense DCLRE1C variant in a later genetic analysis, and the association was replicated in an independent cohort. Because HLA typing was missing for some donors at each locus, association tests included only the typed subset. A few of the identified cytomegalovirus-associated TCR beta chains were confirmed in vitro to be specific for cytomegalovirus antigens. A further reported finding was that TCR beta sequences accurately predicted the HLA-A and HLA-B alleles for most subjects in the first cohort. In the study, some 160 TCR beta chains were listed as associated with cytomegalovirus. The 87-base-pair reads could not distinguish some IMGT-functional V segments, including TRBV6-2 and TRBV6-3, so those segments were excluded. Because counts were too low, some 17 rarely observed V segments, including chromosome 9 orphons, were excluded from the earlier analysis of 587 of the donors. CMV serostatus was the only immune exposure information available for the cohort. Only TCR beta chains were sequenced in this cohort, and the absence of alpha or paired-chain data limited detectable features. The classifier was reported to diagnose cytomegalovirus status with high specificity and sensitivity in both the original and validation cohorts. In an earlier analysis of approximately 600 of the donors, most TCR beta V segments were observed in productive rearrangements about 90% or about 30% of the time, broadly matching IMGT annotations. Correlated functional status among segregating V segments might reflect linkage disequilibrium, but an unknown experimental factor could not be ruled out. According to a later genetic analysis, donors in an Asian-associated ancestry cluster had fewer N-insertions in productive TCRs than the roughly 700-donor mean. Most TCR sequences were seen in very few donors, while some public TCRs were found in many individuals.

The sequence was collected from a woman aged 40-49 years in good health and CMV-seronegative. Specimen: PBMCs. The sequence joins TRBV4-2 to TRBJ2-5, and the D gene may be TRBD1, 5 bases matching. The CDR3 protein: CASSQDRDKGETQYF. Read as DNA, the sequence is TGTGCCAGCAGCCAAGACAGGGATAAGGGAGAGACCCAGTACTTC.